This T cell receptor (beta chain) is from a study of blood T cells in healthy people across ages. Broader study findings: The percentage of naive T cells correlated strongly with TCR beta diversity.

With a J-beta primer mix and a sample-barcoded 5' primer, a second PCR ran about 6 to 11 cycles. TCRdb re-analysed the 5' RACE reads in MiXCR, keeping a single row per CDR3 protein. The table lists 1.5 million to 2 million distinct CDR3 sequences, around half of them singletons. CDR3 size: 14 residues. Germline values: CDR1 SGHTA, CDR2 FQGNSA. As regards this clonotype: Antigen specificity is unknown.

The rearrangement uses TRBV7-2 and TRBJ2-7; D gene ambiguous. The DNA end is a closer match to TRBJ2-5, so the J assignment may be wrong. Sequencing input: blood. This clonotype was sampled from a middle-aged woman in good health. The chain's CDR3 is CASSGWQVDETQYF. The CDR3 coding sequence is TGTGCCAGCAGCGGCTGGCAGGTGGATGAGACCCAGTACTTC.